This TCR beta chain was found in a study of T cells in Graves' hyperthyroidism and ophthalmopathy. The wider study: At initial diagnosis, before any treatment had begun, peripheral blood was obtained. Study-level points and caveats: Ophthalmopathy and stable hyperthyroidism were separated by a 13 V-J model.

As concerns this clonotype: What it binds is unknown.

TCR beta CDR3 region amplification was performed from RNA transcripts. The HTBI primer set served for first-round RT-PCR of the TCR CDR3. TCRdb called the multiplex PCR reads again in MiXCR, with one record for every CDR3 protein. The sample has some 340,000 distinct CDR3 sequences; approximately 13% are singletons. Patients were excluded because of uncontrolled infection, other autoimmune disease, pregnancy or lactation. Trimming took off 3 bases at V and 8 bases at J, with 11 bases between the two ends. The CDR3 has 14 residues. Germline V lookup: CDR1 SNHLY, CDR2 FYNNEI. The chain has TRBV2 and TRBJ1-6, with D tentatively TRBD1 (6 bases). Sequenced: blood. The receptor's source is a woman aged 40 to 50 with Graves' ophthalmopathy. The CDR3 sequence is CASSEGGGDSPLHF. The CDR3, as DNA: TGTGCCAGCAGTGAGGGAGGGGGAGATTCACCCCTCCACTTT. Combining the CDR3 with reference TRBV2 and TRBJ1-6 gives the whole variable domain EPEVTQTPSHQVTQMGQEVILRCVPISNHLYFYWYRQILGQKVEFLVSFYNNEISEKSEIFDDQFSVERPDGSNFTLKIRSTKLEDSAMYFCASSEGGGDSPLHFGNGTRLTVT.